This TCR beta chain was recovered during a study of blood T cell repertoires in COVID-19. Study-level information: The origin of the acute and convalescent COVID-19 samples was the United States, Italy and Spain.

With 0 bases clipped from V and 9 bases from J, the junction kept 12 bases outside the gene matches. Germline V gene sequence: CDR1 LGHNA, CDR2 YSLEER. This CDR3 is 18 amino acids long. Original data processing: Nucleated cell counts were estimated from reference gene primer amplification. Profiled with immunoSEQ multiplex PCR; TCRdb holds only in-frame clones, not every one. V and J calls plus clone size are reproduced from that table; the DNA served to infer D and trimming. This table has 250,000 to 300,000 clones, roughly 85% appearing once. This sequence joins TRBV4-3 and TRBJ2-1, with 12 nucleotides matching TRBD2. The sequencing sample was made of peripheral blood. The sequence derives from a middle-aged man with active or convalescent COVID-19. This CDR3 is CASSQDNPSGRVSGEQFF. In nucleotides, the CDR3 is TGCGCCAGCAGCCAAGATAATCCTAGCGGGAGGGTTTCAGGTGAGCAGTTCTTC.